The sample holds one count of the clone carrying this TCR beta chain. The repertoire was sequenced with immunoSEQ multiplex PCR; TCRdb's copy has only in-frame clones and lacks some. This table has 120,000 to 150,000 clones, approximately 90% appearing once. The entry originates in a study of blood T cell repertoires in COVID-19. V trimming: 0 bases; J trimming: 2 bases; junction bases outside the gene matches: 4. Germline V gene data show CDR1 as SGDLS and CDR2 as YYNGEE. This CDR3 region has 16 residues. This chain uses TRBV9 with TRBJ2-7; 11 bases fit TRBD2. The sequence came from a human donor in a cohort sampled during active COVID-19. The sequencing input was peripheral blood. CDR3 amino acids: CASSVASGGSTYEQYF. The CDR3 region has the DNA TGTGCCAGCAGCGTAGCTAGCGGGGGGTCTACCTACGAGCAGTACTTC.